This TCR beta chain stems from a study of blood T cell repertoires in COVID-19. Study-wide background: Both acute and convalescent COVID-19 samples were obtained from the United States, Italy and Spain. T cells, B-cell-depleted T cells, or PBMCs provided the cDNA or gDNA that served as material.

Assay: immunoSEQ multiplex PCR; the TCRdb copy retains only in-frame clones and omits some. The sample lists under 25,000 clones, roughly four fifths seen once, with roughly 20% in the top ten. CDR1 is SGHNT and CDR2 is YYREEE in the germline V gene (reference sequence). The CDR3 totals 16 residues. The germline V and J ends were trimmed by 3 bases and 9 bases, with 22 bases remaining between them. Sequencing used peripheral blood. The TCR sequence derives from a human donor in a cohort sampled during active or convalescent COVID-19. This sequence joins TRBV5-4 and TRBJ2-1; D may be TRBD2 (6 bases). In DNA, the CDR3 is TGTGCCAGCAGCTCGCGGGGAACTAGACTAGATGGTGAGCAGTTCTTC. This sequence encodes CASSSRGTRLDGEQFF.